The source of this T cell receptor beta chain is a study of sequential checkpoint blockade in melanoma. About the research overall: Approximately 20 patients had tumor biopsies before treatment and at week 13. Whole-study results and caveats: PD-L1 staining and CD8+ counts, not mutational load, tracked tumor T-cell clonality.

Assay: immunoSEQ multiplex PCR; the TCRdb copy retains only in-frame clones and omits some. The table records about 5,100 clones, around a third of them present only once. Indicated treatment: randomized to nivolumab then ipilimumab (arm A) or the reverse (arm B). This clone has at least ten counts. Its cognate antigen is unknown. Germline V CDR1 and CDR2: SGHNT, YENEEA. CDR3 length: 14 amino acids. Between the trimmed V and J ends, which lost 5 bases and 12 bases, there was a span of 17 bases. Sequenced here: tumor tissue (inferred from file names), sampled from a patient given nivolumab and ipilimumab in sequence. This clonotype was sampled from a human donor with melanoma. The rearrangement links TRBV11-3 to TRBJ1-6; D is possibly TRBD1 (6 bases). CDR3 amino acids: CASSATGPGLPLHF. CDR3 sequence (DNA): TGTGCCAGCAGCGCGACAGGTCCCGGATTACCCCTCCACTTT.